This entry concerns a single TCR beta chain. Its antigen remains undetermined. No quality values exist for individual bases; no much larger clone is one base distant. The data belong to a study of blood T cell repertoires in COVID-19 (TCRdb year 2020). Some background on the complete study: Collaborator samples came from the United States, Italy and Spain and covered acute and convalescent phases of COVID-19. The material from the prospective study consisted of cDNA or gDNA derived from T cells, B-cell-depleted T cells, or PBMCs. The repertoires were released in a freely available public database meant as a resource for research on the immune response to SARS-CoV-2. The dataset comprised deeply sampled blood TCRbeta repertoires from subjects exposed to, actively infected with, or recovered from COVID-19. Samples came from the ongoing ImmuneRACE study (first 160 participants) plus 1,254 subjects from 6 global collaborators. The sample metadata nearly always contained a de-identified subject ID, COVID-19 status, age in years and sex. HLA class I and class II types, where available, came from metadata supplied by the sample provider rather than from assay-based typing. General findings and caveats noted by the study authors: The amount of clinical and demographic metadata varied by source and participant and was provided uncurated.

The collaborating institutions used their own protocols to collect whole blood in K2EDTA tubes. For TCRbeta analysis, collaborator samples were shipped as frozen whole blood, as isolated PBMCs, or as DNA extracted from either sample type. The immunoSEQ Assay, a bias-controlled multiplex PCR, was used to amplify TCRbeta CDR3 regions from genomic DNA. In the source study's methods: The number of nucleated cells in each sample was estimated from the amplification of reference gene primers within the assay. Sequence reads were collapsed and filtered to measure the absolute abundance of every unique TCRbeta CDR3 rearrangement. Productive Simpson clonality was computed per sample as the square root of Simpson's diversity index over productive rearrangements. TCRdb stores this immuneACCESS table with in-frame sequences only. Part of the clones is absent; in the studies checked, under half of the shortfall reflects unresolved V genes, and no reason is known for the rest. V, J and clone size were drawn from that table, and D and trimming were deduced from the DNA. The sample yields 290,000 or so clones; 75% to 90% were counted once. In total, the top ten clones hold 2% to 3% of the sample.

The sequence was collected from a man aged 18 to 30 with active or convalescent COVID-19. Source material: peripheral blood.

The CDR3 is CASSQGGILAKNIQYF. Read as DNA, the sequence is TGCGCCAGCAGCCAGGGCGGGATTTTAGCCAAAAACATTCAGTACTTC. This chain is built from TRBV5-1 and TRBJ2-4; TRBD2 might be the D gene, on 6 matching bases. V drops 4 bases and J drops 0 bases, leaving 14 bases in between. The CDR3 starts with the cysteine, ends with the phenylalanine, and has 16 residues. The CDR3 DNA has 48 bases and is translated from base 1. From a lookup of the germline V gene, CDR1 and CDR2 are SGHRS and YFSETQ.